This is a list of T cell receptor beta chains from one sample in a study of PD-L1 blockade in urothelial cancer. Profiling relied on immunoSEQ multiplex PCR, and the TCRdb table lists in-frame clones only, not all of them. Of roughly 32,000 clones in the sample, approximately 80% were seen once. The material was PBMCs, obtained around atezolizumab (anti-PD-L1) treatment. All receptors come from a man aged 60 to 75 with urothelial cancer. The CDR3 runs from the conserved cysteine through the conserved F or W. The order of the fields is J gene, CDR3 length, V gene, clone size, D gene, CDR3 protein, CDR3 DNA. A D gene is named only where the DNA matches it firmly. Rows may omit the clone size; those that give it use once, few, many or a size class.

TRBJ1-6	15	TRBV14	NA	NA	CASSQDRRRNSPLHF	TGTGCCAGCAGCCAAGATAGAAGGAGGAATTCACCCCTCCACTTT
TRBJ1-5	13	TRBV9	NA	NA	CASSAGGHQPQHF	TGTGCCAGCAGCGCCGGGGGTCATCAGCCCCAGCATTTT
TRBJ1-1	13	TRBV7-9	NA	TRBD1	CASGRGQGSEAFF	TGTGCCAGTGGCCGGGGACAGGGATCTGAAGCTTTCTTT
TRBJ2-7	15	TRBV5-1	NA	NA	CASSLAGGFSYEQYF	TGCGCCAGCAGCTTGGCCGGGGGTTTCTCCTACGAGCAGTACTTC
TRBJ1-5	14	TRBV19	once	NA	CASSITAGNQPQHF	TGTGCCAGTAGTATAACGGCGGGCAATCAGCCCCAGCATTTT
TRBJ1-2	13	TRBV27	NA	TRBD1	CASKQTGYYGYTF	TGTGCCAGCAAACAGACAGGGTACTATGGCTACACCTTC
TRBJ1-2	14	TRBV19	NA	TRBD1	CASSKPGQGSGYTF	TGTGCCAGTAGTAAGCCGGGACAGGGATCTGGCTACACCTTC
TRBJ2-1	19	TRBV9	NA	TRBD1	CASSAHPFYRGSSYNEQFF	TGTGCCAGCAGCGCCCATCCTTTTTACAGGGGGTCCTCCTACAATGAGCAGTTCTTC
TRBJ1-1	16	TRBV2	NA	TRBD1	CASRDLRTGESTEAFF	TGTGCCAGCAGAGACCTTAGGACAGGGGAGAGCACTGAAGCTTTCTTT
TRBJ1-2	13	TRBV5-6	NA	NA	CASSLGGGFGYTF	TGTGCCAGCAGCTTGGGGGGAGGGTTTGGCTACACCTTC
TRBJ1-5	14	TRBV19	NA	NA	CASRSVGAGQPQHF	TGTGCCAGTAGGAGTGTTGGGGCAGGTCAGCCCCAGCATTTT
TRBJ1-2	15	TRBV6-5	NA	TRBD1	CASSSTGQGGYGYTF	TGTGCCAGCAGCTCAACAGGACAGGGAGGTTATGGCTACACCTTC
TRBJ2-1	16	TRBV5-1	NA	TRBD2	CASRLSTSGSYNEQFF	TGCGCCAGCCGACTCTCAACTAGCGGTTCCTACAATGAGCAGTTCTTC
TRBJ1-1	16	TRBV5-6	few	TRBD1	CASSLGDRVSVTEAFF	TGTGCCAGCAGCTTGGGGGACAGGGTTTCTGTCACTGAAGCTTTCTTT
TRBJ2-1	15	TRBV19	NA	TRBD2	CASSVSGAGGGEQFF	TGTGCCAGTAGTGTAAGCGGGGCGGGGGGAGGTGAGCAGTTCTTC
TRBJ2-1	13	TRBV29-1	few	TRBD2	CSVLREVYNEQFF	TGCAGCGTTTTGCGGGAGGTCTACAATGAGCAGTTCTTC
TRBJ1-2	15	TRBV6-5	NA	NA	CASSLRGAVNYGYTF	TGTGCCAGCAGTTTACGGGGGGCTGTTAACTATGGCTACACCTTC
TRBJ1-1	15	TRBV27	NA	NA	CASSFFRGLNTEAFF	TGTGCCAGCAGTTTTTTCAGAGGTCTAAACACTGAAGCTTTCTTT
TRBJ2-3	14	TRBV7-3	NA	NA	CASSLRQGTDTQYF	TGTGCCAGCAGCTTACGGCAGGGGACAGATACGCAGTATTTT
TRBJ2-3	14	TRBV19	NA	NA	CASSTGHSTDTQYF	TGTGCCAGTAGTACCGGACACAGCACAGATACGCAGTATTTT
TRBJ2-7	14	TRBV30	once	TRBD2	CAWSVASGPYEQYF	TGTGCCTGGAGTGTGGCTAGCGGTCCCTACGAGCAGTACTTC
TRBJ1-1	16	TRBV30	NA	TRBD1	CAWSTKETGGNTEAFF	TGTGCCTGGAGCACCAAAGAGACAGGGGGCAACACTGAAGCTTTCTTT
TRBJ1-1	12	TRBV7-9	NA	NA	CASSLYNTEAFF	TGTGCCAGCAGCTTATATAACACTGAAGCTTTCTTT
TRBJ2-7	13	TRBV27	once	TRBD2	CASTGTSLGEQYF	TGTGCCAGCACTGGGACTAGCCTTGGCGAGCAGTACTTC
TRBJ2-3	15	TRBV5-1	NA	NA	CASSLLWTSTDTQYF	TGCGCCAGCAGCTTGCTATGGACTAGCACAGATACGCAGTATTTT
TRBJ1-2	12	TRBV11-2	NA	NA	CASSLGDYGYTF	TGTGCCAGCAGCTTAGGCGACTATGGCTACACCTTC
TRBJ1-2	14	TRBV10-3	NA	TRBD1	CAIRRTGGDYGYTF	TGTGCCATCAGACGGACAGGGGGAGACTATGGCTACACCTTC
TRBJ2-7	15	TRBV6-5	NA	TRBD2	CASSYGGVGSNEQYF	TGTGCCAGCAGTTACGGGGGGGTGGGGAGCAACGAGCAGTACTTC
TRBJ1-2	13	TRBV5-5	NA	NA	CASSLDSRAGHTF	TGTGCCAGCAGCTTGGATAGCAGGGCGGGACACACCTTC
TRBJ2-2	16	TRBV27	NA	NA	CASRRLGGARTGELFF	TGTGCCAGCAGGAGGCTAGGGGGGGCGCGGACCGGGGAGCTGTTTTTT
TRBJ2-5	15	TRBV5-6	NA	TRBD1	CASSPTGGVGETQYF	TGTGCCAGCAGCCCCACAGGGGGAGTCGGAGAGACCCAGTACTTC
TRBJ2-6	15	TRBV10-3	NA	TRBD1	CAISADRAGANVLTF	TGTGCCATCAGTGCGGACAGGGCTGGGGCCAACGTCCTGACTTTC
TRBJ2-3	18	TRBV9	once	NA	CASSPHGGFGVGTDTQYF	TGTGCCAGCAGCCCGCACGGGGGTTTTGGGGTCGGCACAGATACGCAGTATTTT
TRBJ2-1	17	TRBV2	NA	TRBD1	CASSEGRWGTGRGEQFF	TGTGCCAGCAGTGAAGGGCGGTGGGGGACAGGGAGGGGAGAGCAGTTCTTC
TRBJ1-2	15	TRBV7-3	once	TRBD1	CASSQNRQGQRGYTF	TGTGCCAGCAGCCAAAACCGACAGGGCCAACGGGGCTACACCTTC
TRBJ2-5	15	TRBV4-3	NA	TRBD1	CASSPDRVGQETQYF	TGCGCCAGCAGCCCGGACAGGGTGGGGCAAGAGACCCAGTACTTC
TRBJ1-5	14	TRBV19	NA	TRBD1	CASTDRDVSQPQHF	TGTGCCAGTACAGACAGGGATGTAAGTCAGCCCCAGCATTTT
TRBJ1-1	13	TRBV11-2	NA	TRBD1	CASSRQGATEAFF	TGTGCCAGCAGCCGACAGGGGGCCACTGAAGCTTTCTTT
TRBJ2-1	16	TRBV5-1	NA	TRBD2	CASSKRTSGSSDEQFF	TGCGCCAGCAGCAAAAGGACTAGCGGGAGTTCCGATGAGCAGTTCTTC
TRBJ1-1	13	TRBV29-1	few	NA	CSVRRGSNTEAFF	TGCAGCGTCAGGCGGGGGTCGAACACTGAAGCTTTCTTT
TRBJ2-5	17	TRBV21-1	NA	NA	CASSNLGLAVCQETQYF	TGTGCCAGCAGCAACCTCGGACTAGCGGTCTGCCAAGAGACCCAGTACTTC
TRBJ1-5	13	TRBV18	NA	NA	CASSPSIGQPQHF	TGTGCCAGCTCACCTAGTATTGGTCAGCCCCAGCATTTT
TRBJ2-1	16	TRBV6-5	NA	TRBD2	CASSYRVAGSYNEQFF	TGTGCCAGCAGTTACCGGGTAGCGGGATCCTACAATGAGCAGTTCTTC
TRBJ1-5	14	TRBV6-5	few	NA	CASRDSYGNQPQHF	TGTGCCAGCAGGGACAGTTACGGCAATCAGCCCCAGCATTTT
TRBJ1-2	12	TRBV30	few	NA	CAWSTERYGYTF	TGTGCCTGGAGTACAGAGAGATATGGCTACACCTTC
TRBJ2-1	14	TRBV7-2	NA	TRBD2	CASSFRLAGNEQFF	TGTGCCAGCAGCTTTCGACTAGCGGGCAATGAGCAGTTCTTC
TRBJ1-5	13	TRBV7-8	NA	NA	CASSFSSDQPQHF	TGTGCCAGCAGCTTCTCTTCGGATCAGCCCCAGCATTTT
TRBJ2-4	15	TRBV25-1	NA	NA	CASSLGAPAKNIQYF	TGTGCCAGCAGTTTGGGGGCTCCGGCCAAAAACATTCAGTACTTC
TRBJ1-1	14	TRBV6-4	NA	TRBD1	CASRPGQGSTEAFF	TGTGCCAGCAGACCGGGACAGGGCAGCACTGAAGCTTTCTTT
TRBJ1-4	15	TRBV11-2	NA	NA	CASSFRGRTNEKLFF	TGTGCCAGCAGCTTTAGAGGCAGAACTAATGAAAAACTGTTTTTT
TRBJ1-6	14	TRBV18	NA	TRBD1	CASSHSGGNSPLHF	TGTGCCAGCTCTCATTCAGGGGGTAATTCACCCCTCCACTTT